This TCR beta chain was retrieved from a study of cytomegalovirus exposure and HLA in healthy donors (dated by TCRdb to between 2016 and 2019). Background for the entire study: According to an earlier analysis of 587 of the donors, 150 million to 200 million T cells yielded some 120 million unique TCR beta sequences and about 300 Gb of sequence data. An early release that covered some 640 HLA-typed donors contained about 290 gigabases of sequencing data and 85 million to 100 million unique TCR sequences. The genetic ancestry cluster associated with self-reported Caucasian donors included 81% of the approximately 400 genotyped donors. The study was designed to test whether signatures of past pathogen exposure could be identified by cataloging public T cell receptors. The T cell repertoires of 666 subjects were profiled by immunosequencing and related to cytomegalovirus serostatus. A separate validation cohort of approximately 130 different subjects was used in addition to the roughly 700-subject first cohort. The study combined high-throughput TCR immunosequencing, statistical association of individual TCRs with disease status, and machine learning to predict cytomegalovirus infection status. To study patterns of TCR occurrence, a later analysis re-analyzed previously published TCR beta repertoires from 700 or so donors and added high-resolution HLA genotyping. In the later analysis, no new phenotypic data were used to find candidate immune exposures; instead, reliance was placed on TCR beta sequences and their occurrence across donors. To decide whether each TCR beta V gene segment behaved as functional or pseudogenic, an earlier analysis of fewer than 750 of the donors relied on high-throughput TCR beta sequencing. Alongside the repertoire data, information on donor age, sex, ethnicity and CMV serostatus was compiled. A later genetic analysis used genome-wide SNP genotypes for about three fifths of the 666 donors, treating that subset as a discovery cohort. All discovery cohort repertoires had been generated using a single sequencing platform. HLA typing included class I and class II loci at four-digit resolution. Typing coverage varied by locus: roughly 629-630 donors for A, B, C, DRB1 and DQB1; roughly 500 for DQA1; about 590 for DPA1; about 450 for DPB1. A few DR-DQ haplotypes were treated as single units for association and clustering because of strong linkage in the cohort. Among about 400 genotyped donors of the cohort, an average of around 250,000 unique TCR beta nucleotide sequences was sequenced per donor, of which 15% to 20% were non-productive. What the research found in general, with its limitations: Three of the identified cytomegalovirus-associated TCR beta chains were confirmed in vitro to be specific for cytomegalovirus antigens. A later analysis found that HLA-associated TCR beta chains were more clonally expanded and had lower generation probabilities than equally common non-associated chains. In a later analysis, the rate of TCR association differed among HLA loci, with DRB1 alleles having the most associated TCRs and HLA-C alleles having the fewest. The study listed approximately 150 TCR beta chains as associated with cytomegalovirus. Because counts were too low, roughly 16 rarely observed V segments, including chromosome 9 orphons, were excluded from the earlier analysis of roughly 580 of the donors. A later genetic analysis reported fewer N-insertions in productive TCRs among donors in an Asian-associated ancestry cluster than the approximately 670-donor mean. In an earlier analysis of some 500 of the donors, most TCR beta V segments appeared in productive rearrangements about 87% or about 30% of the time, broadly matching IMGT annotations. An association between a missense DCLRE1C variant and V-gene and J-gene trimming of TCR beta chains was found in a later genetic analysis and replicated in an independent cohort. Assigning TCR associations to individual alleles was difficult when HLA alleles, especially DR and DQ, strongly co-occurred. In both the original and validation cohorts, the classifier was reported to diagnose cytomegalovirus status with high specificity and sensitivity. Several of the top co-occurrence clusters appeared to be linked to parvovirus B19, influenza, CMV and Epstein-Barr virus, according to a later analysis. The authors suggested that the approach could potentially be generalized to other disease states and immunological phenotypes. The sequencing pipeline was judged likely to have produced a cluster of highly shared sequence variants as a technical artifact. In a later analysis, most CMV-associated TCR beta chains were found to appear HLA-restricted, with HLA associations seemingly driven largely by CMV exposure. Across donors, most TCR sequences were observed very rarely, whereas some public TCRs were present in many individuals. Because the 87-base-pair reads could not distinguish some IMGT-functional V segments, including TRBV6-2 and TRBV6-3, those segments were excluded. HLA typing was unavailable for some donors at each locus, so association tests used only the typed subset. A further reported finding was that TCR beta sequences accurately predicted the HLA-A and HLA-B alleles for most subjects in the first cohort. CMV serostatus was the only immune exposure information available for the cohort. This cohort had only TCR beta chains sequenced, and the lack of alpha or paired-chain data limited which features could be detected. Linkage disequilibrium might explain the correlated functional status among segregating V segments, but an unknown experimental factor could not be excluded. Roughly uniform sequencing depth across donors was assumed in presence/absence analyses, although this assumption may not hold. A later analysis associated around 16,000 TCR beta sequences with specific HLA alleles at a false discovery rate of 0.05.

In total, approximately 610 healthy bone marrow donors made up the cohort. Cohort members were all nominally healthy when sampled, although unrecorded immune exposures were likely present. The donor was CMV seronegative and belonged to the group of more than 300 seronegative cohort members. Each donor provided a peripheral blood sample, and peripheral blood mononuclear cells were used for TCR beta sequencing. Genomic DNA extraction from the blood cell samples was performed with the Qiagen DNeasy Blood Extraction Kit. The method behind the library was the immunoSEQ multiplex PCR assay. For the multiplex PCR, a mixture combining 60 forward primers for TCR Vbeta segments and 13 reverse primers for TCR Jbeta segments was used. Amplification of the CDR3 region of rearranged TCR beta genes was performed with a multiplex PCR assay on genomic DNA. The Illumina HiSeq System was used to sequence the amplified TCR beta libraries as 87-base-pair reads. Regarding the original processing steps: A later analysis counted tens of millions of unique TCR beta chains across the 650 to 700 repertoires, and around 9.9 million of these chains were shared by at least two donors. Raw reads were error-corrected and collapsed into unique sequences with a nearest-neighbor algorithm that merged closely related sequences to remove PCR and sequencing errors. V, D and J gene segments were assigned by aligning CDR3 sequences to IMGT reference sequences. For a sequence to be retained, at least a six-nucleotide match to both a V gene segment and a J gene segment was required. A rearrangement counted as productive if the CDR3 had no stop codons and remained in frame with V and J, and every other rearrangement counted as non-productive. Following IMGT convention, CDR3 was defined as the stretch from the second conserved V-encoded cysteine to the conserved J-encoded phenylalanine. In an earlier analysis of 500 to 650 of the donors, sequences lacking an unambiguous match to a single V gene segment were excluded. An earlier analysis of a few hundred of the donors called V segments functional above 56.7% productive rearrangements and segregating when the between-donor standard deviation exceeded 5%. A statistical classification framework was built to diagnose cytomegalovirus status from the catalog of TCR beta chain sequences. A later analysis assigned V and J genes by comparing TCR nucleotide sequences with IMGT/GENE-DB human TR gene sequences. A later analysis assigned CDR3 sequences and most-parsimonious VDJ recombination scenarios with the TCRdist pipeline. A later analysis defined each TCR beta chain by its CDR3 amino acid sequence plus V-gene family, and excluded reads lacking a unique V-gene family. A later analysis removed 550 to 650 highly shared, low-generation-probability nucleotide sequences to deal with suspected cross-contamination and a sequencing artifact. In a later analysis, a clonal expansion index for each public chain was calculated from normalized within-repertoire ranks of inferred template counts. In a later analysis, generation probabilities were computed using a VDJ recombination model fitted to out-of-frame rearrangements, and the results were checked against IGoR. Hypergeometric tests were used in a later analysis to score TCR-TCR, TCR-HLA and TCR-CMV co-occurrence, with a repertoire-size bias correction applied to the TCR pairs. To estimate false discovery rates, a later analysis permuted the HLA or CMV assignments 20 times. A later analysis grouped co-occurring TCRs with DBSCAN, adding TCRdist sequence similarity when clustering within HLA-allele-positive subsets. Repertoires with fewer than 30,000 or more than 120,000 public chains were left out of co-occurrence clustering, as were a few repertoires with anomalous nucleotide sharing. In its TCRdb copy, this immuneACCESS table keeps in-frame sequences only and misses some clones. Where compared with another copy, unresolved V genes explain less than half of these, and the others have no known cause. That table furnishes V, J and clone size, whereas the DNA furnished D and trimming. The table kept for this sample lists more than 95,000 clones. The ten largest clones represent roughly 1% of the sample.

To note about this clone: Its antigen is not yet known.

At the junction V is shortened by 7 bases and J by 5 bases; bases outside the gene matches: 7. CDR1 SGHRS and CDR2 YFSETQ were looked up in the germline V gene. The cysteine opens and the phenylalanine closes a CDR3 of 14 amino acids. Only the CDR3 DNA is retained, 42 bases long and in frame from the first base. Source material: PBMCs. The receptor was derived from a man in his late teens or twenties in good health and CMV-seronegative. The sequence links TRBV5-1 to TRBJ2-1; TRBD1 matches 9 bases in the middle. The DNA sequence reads TGCGCCAGCCGGGGACAGGGTAGTGACAATGAGCAGTTCTTC. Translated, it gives CASRGQGSDNEQFF.